In this sample, the clone carrying this TCR beta chain turned up a few times. This record comes from a study of blood T cell repertoires in COVID-19. Method: immunoSEQ multiplex PCR; TCRdb's copy keeps in-frame clones and lacks some. The data hold approximately 70,000 clones, with roughly 90% observed a single time. Material: peripheral blood. The source is a man in his forties or fifties with COVID-19, enrolled during active disease.

CDR3 in DNA: TGTGCCAGCAGTTCAGGGGGCGGCAATCAGCCCCAGCATTTT. It encodes CASSSGGGNQPQHF. The V and J genes are TRBV6-6 and TRBJ1-5, with TRBD1 matching 8 bases. Unmatched junction bases numbered 1, after V lost 4 bases and J lost 2 bases. This CDR3 spans 14 amino acids. Germline CDR1 is MNHNY and CDR2 is SVGAGI (reference sequence).